A selection of T cell receptor beta chains follows, all from one sample in a study of T cell responses to AZD1222 COVID-19 vaccine. Assay: immunoSEQ multiplex PCR; the TCRdb copy retains only in-frame clones and omits some. The repertoire consists of more than 100,000 clones, with 91% occurring once and the leading ten covering 1.9%. This specimen was peripheral blood, taken 28 days after the second AZD1222 dose. The receptor set was obtained from an adult who received the AZD1222 COVID-19 vaccine. Both conserved end residues are trimmed from each CDR3. Each record gives: V gene, J gene, CDR3 protein.

>TRBV7-7|TRBJ1-1
ASSLSLVTEAF
>TRBV2|TRBJ1-2
ASSGTGGGYT
>TRBV10-2|TRBJ1-1
ASSEWSTEAF
>TRBV19|TRBJ1-2
ASNTLDSRYGYT
>TRBV7-2|TRBJ1-5
ASSLVGSNQPQH
>TRBV12-3/TRBV12-4|TRBJ1-1
ASSLVADSEAF
>TRBV3-1/TRBV3-2|TRBJ1-4
ASSPTRTLVEKLF
>TRBV6-5|TRBJ2-1
ASSQGLANEQF
>TRBV7-8|TRBJ2-7
ASSLEAGKTYEQY
>TRBV4-3|TRBJ1-1
ASSQVPGMIPGTEAF
>TRBV4-1|TRBJ1-1
ASSQGYPSNTEAF
>TRBV6-1|TRBJ1-6
ASSEAGTGSPLH
>TRBV10-3|TRBJ2-2
AIGPGQINTGELF
>TRBV24-1|TRBJ1-2
ATSDSGSVRYGYT
>TRBV21-1|TRBJ2-2
ASRSKRSSNTGELF
>TRBV30|TRBJ1-1
AWTNGANTEAF
>TRBV24-1|TRBJ2-2
ATSDPSGQGANTGELF
>TRBV6-6|TRBJ1-4
ASRQRGGSDEKLF
>TRBV27|TRBJ1-1
ASSLGPGTEAF
>TRBV11-2|TRBJ2-3
ASSSGADTQY
>TRBV3-1/TRBV3-2|TRBJ1-2
ASSPSAGSNYGYT
>TRBV5-4|TRBJ2-3
ASSFTSGSDTQY
>TRBV7-3|TRBJ2-3
ASSLNSDTQY
>TRBV12-2|TRBJ1-4
ASRPAGHNEKLF
>TRBV2|TRBJ2-5
ASSSGQWETQY
>TRBV5-1|TRBJ1-2
ASSLVLGQTYGYT